Presented here are 19 T cell receptor beta chains from one specimen sequenced in a study of Ad26.COV2.S vaccination and SARS-CoV-2 variants. Sequenced by immunoSEQ multiplex PCR; TCRdb stores in-frame clones only, minus some. The data show roughly 300,000 clones, with about 85% seen just once and around 5.8% held by the top ten. Sample treatment: over 15 received Ad26.COV2.S at low or high dose, single or two shots; about 5 received placebo; per-sample allocation not given. Repertoires come from day 63 after the first vaccine or placebo injection. The sequencing here drew on peripheral blood, taken in a trial of Ad26.COV2.S vaccine versus placebo. The receptors derive from a person aged 18-65 years who received the Ad26.COV2.S COVID-19 vaccine or a placebo.

The rearrangement joins TRBV30 to TRBJ2-7; D is ambiguous. Germline values: CDR1 GTSNPN, CDR2 SVGIG (reference sequence). The CDR3 contains 13 residues. V lost 5 bases and J lost 6, with 17 bases in between. In DNA, the CDR3 is TGTGCCTGGGCCCAGGTTAGGGTATCCGAGCAGTACTTC. This gives the protein CAWAQVRVSEQYF. Variable domain in full (rest from reference TRBV30 and TRBJ2-7): SQTIHQWPATLVQPVGSPLSLECTVEGTSNPNLYWYRQAAGRGLQLLFYSVGIGQISSEVPQNLSASRPQDRQFILSSKKLLLSDSGFYLCAWAQVRVSEQYFGPGTRLTVT.

The chain recombines TRBV19 with TRBJ1-2; unclear D gene. The CDR3 runs 13 residues. Between the trimmed V and J ends, which lost 10 bases and 2 bases, there was a span of 14 bases. Germline assignment: CDR1 LNHDA and CDR2 SQIVND (reference sequence). The CDR3 loop is CATNGGINYGYTF. CDR3 sequence (DNA): TGTGCCACCAATGGAGGGATAAACTATGGCTACACCTTC.

The chain carries TRBV7-3 and TRBJ2-5; possible D gene TRBD2, 5 bases. Deletions cut 2 bases from V and 5 bases from J, with 15 bases between. The length of the CDR3 is 15 residues. Germline V gives CDR1 SGHTA, CDR2 FQGTGA. CDR3 nucleotide sequence: TGTGCCAGCAGCTTATTGGGTGAGGGCAGGGAGACCCAGTACTTC. Its protein product is CASSLLGEGRETQYF.

The rearrangement joins TRBV5-6 to TRBJ2-7; 8 bases are shared with TRBD2. The CDR3 length is 14 residues. The germline gives CDR1 SGHDT, CDR2 YYEEEE. V lost 2 bases and J lost 7; bases outside the gene matches: 8. CDR3 nucleotide sequence: TGTGCCAGCAGCTTAGGGACTAGGGGGTGGGAGCAGTACTTC. It specifies CASSLGTRGWEQYF.

V is TRBV11-3 and J is TRBJ2-1; D is undetermined. The CDR3 has 13 residues. The V end was cut by 2 bases, the J end by 7 bases, with 9 bases between. The germline CDR1 and CDR2 sequences are SGHNT and YENEEA. This CDR3 is CASSLIDRNEQFF. The CDR3 nucleotides are TGTGCCAGCAGCTTAATAGATCGGAATGAGCAGTTCTTC.

The sample holds a few counts of this clone. The chain combines TRBV15 with TRBJ2-5; D gene ambiguous. CDR1 is LNHNV and CDR2 is YYDKDF in the germline V gene (reference sequence). The CDR3 has 15 amino acids. Between the trimmed V and J ends, which lost 0 bases and 4 bases, there was a span of 12 bases. The CDR3 bases are TGTGCCACCAGCAGAGAAAATGGCCGTGGAGAGACCCAGTACTTC. This codes for CATSRENGRGETQYF.

CDR3: CASSQENPSVIAGPYEQYF. In DNA, the CDR3 is TGCGCCAGCAGCCAAGAAAACCCCTCAGTGATAGCGGGACCCTACGAGCAGTACTTC. V usage is TRBV4-3 and J usage is TRBJ2-7, with 8 positions matching TRBD2. Germline V CDR1 and CDR2: LGHNA, YSLEER. The J segment lost 2 bases and the V segment lost 0 bases, leaving 15 bases of the junction unmatched. The CDR3 loop spans 19 amino acids.

This clone has only one observation. J is TRBJ2-5 and V is TRBV7-6; 9 bases map to TRBD1. Trimming at V came to 0 bases and at J to 5 bases, leaving 13 bases not matched to a gene. This CDR3 has 18 amino acids. The germline CDR1 and CDR2 sequences are SGHVS and FNYEAQ. This CDR3 is CASSLALSYLTGGETQYF. As DNA, the CDR3 is TGTGCCAGCAGCTTAGCGCTTAGTTACCTTACAGGGGGCGAGACCCAGTACTTC.

This chain connects TRBV7-2 to TRBJ2-1; D is unresolved. Germline-derived CDR1 and CDR2 are SGHTA and FQGNSA. The CDR3 is made up of 11 amino acids. The V end was cut by 3 bases, the J end by 10 bases, with 7 bases between. The chain's CDR3 is CASSFAGEQFF. Here the CDR3 DNA reads TGTGCCAGCAGCTTCGCTGGAGAGCAGTTCTTC.

V is TRBV11-2 and J is TRBJ1-4, with D perhaps TRBD1 (6 bases). V lost 5 bases to trimming and J lost 8 bases, with 18 bases between them. CDR3 length equals 15 residues. Germline V gene data show CDR1 as SGHAT and CDR2 as FQNNGV. The CDR3 loop is CASSATGLVLEKLFF. The DNA of the CDR3 is TGTGCCAGCAGCGCGACAGGTCTTGTGTTGGAAAAACTGTTTTTT. The full variable domain, completed using reference TRBV11-2 and TRBJ1-4, is EAGVAQSPRYKIIEKRQSVAFWCNPISGHATLYWYQQILGQGPKLLIQFQNNGVVDDSQLPKDRFSAERLKGVDSTLKIQPAKLEDSAVYLCASSATGLVLEKLFFGSGTQLSVL.

The chain couples TRBV5-1 to TRBJ1-1; a possible D gene is TRBD1 (6 bases). Germline CDR1 reads SGHRS; CDR2 reads YFSETQ. V was cut by 2 bases and J by 0 bases, with 11 bases left in between. The CDR3 spans 15 residues. CDR3 in DNA: TGCGCCAGCAGCTTCCGGACAGCTATGAACACTGAAGCTTTCTTT. Protein: CASSFRTAMNTEAFF.

The gene calls are TRBV18 and TRBJ1-2, with a tentative D call TRBD1 (5 bases). Trimming left V 4 bases short and J 4 bases short, with 22 bases between. Per germline, CDR1 KGHSH and CDR2 LQKENI. The CDR3 length is 17 residues. CDR3 nucleotides: TGTGCCAGCTCACAAAATGCCGGGACTCCGGGCGGCTATGGCTACACCTTC. It specifies CASSQNAGTPGGYGYTF.

This chain links TRBV7-9 with TRBJ1-4, with unresolved D. V lost 2 bases, J lost 8 bases, and 18 bases lay in between. CDR1 is SEHNR, CDR2 FQNEAQ, per germline (reference sequence). The CDR3 is 16 residues long. CDR3 region: CASSLPIGQRWEKLFF. The CDR3 bases are TGTGCCAGCAGCTTACCCATCGGTCAGAGATGGGAAAAACTGTTTTTT.

The rearrangement joins TRBV29-1 to TRBJ2-5, with no clear D. Between the trimmed V and J ends, which lost 5 bases and 2 bases, there was a span of 6 bases. The CDR3 sequence is 11 residues long. The V gene's germline CDR1 is SQVTM and CDR2 ANQGSEA. The CDR3 DNA is TGCAGCGTTACCGGACAAGAGACCCAGTACTTC. It is translated as CSVTGQETQYF.

The gene calls are TRBV6-2 or TRBV6-3 and TRBJ1-1; D remains ambiguous. Germline CDR1 and CDR2: MNHEY and SVGEGT. V was shortened by 4 bases and J by 4 bases, with 7 bases between the two germline ends. This CDR3 region has 12 residues. CDR3 nucleotide sequence: TGTGCCAGCAGTTCGATCTCCACTGAAGCTTTCTTT. This codes for CASSSISTEAFF.

The chain couples TRBV7-8 to TRBJ1-1; D possibly corresponds to TRBD1 (6 bases). CDR1 is SGHVS, CDR2 FQNEAQ, per germline. This CDR3 is 15 amino acids long. Trimming shortened V by 0 bases and J by 4 bases, and 12 bases separated the two germline ends. CDR3 residues: CASSLARGAGTEAFF. Here the CDR3 DNA reads TGTGCCAGCAGCTTAGCGCGGGGGGCTGGCACTGAAGCTTTCTTT.

The chain links TRBV7-3 to TRBJ2-2, with D unresolved. This CDR3 region has 12 residues. CDR1 and CDR2 (germline): SGHTA, FQGTGA. The V and J ends lost 5 bases and 7 bases respectively, with 8 bases between them. CDR3 amino acids: CASSPRGGELFF. The CDR3 nucleotides are TGTGCCAGCAGCCCAAGAGGCGGGGAGCTGTTTTTT. Full variable domain (rest looked up from reference TRBV7-3 and TRBJ2-2): GAGVSQTPSNKVTEKGKYVELRCDPISGHTALYWYRQSLGQGPEFLIYFQGTGAADDSGLPNDRFFAVRPEGSVSTLKIQRTERGDSAVYLCASSPRGGELFFGEGSRLTVL.

The chain carries TRBV6-2 or TRBV6-3 and TRBJ2-7, with a tentative D call TRBD2 (5 bases). V gave up 4 bases and J gave up 3 bases, with 7 bases separating them. The germline gives CDR1 MNHEY, CDR2 SVGEGT. This CDR3 contains 12 residues. The CDR3 spells CASSSGSYEQYF. Written as DNA, the CDR3 is TGTGCCAGCAGTTCGGGAAGCTACGAGCAGTACTTC.

V and J are TRBV10-3 and TRBJ1-1, with D unresolved. In germline, CDR1 is ENHRY, CDR2 SYGVKD. The CDR3 runs 12 residues. Trimming shortened V by 10 bases and J by 1 base, and 10 bases separated the two germline ends. The CDR3, as DNA: TGTGCCACGAAGAGCGAGAACACTGAAGCTTTCTTT. Its protein product is CATKSENTEAFF.